Reported below is one TCR beta chain. These data belong to a study of blood T cell repertoires in COVID-19. This table comes from immunoSEQ multiplex PCR, and its TCRdb copy is limited to in-frame clones, with some not included. The sample holds roughly 130,000 clones; 60% to 85% are singletons and the top ten take 15% to 20%. Germline assignment: CDR1 MNHNS and CDR2 SASEGT. This CDR3 is built from 15 residues. J gave up 5 bases and V 2 bases, and 4 bases lay outside the gene matches. Material for sequencing was peripheral blood. This receptor was identified in a man between 45 and 60 years old with acute or convalescent COVID-19. V is TRBV6-1 and J is TRBJ2-2, with 8 bases that match TRBD1. As DNA, the CDR3 is TGTGCCAGCAGTGAACAGGGGGCTATAACCGGGGAGCTGTTTTTT. Translating gives CASSEQGAITGELFF.